This TCR beta chain was recorded in a study of technical replicates of blood from a few donors. The method was immunoSEQ multiplex PCR; TCRdb's version includes in-frame clones alone and lacks a portion of them. The sample lists about 15,000 clones; 65% to 85% were seen once. V gave up 0 bases and J gave up 1 base; unmatched junction bases: 2. In germline, CDR1 is SGHRS, CDR2 YFSETQ. The CDR3 spans 16 residues. This chain connects TRBV5-1 to TRBJ2-3, with 10 bases that match TRBD2. Sequencing was done on a sample of PBMCs. The sequence derives from a human donor in good health. Some clones in this sample may be carry-over from other donors' samples. CDR3 sequence: CASSLAGTSGTDTQYF. As DNA, the CDR3 is TGCGCCAGCAGCTTGGCCGGGACTAGCGGCACAGATACGCAGTATTTT.